The clone carrying this T cell receptor beta chain was seen only once. The CDR3 length is 15 residues. Per germline, CDR1 ENHRY and CDR2 SYGVKD. Trimming removed 3 bases at V and 0 bases at J, with 11 bases between. The entry originates in a study of T cell responses to AZD1222 COVID-19 vaccine. Data came from immunoSEQ multiplex PCR; TCRdb stores just in-frame clones and leaves some out. The sample lists approximately 93,000 clones, 75% to 90% seen once, with around 5.5% in the top ten. Second doses were pooled across both intervals (about 4 or about 12 weeks). The material sequenced was peripheral blood, taken 28 days after the second AZD1222 dose. The receptor's source is an adult who received the AZD1222 COVID-19 vaccine. The genes are TRBV10-3 and TRBJ1-2, with D hard to call. The CDR3: CAISDPQNANYGYTF. CDR3 nucleotides: TGTGCCATCAGTGATCCACAGAATGCTAACTATGGCTACACCTTC.